The TCR beta chain under discussion was sequenced for a study of cytomegalovirus exposure and HLA in healthy donors. This CDR3 has 17 amino acids. V lost 1 base to trimming and J lost 0 bases, with 15 bases between them. CDR1 and CDR2 from the germline V gene are LNHDA and SQIVND (reference sequence). PCR used 60 Vbeta primers and 13 Jbeta primers. Here immunoSEQ multiplex PCR was the method, and the copy in TCRdb shows in-frame clones only, minus some. The sample includes about 130,000 clones, around 8.5% of them seen just once. J is TRBJ1-2 and V is TRBV19; D remains unclear. Sequencing was performed on PBMCs. The origin of this receptor is a man aged 35-49 years in good health and CMV-seronegative. This CDR3 is CASSIAGDGLSNYGYTF. CDR3 coding DNA: TGTGCCAGTAGTATAGCGGGAGACGGATTGTCTAACTATGGCTACACCTTC.